The clone carrying this T cell receptor (beta chain) was observed a few times. The antigen is unknown. The data originate from a study of CD4 T cells in relation to SARS-CoV-2 and coronaviruses. Survey-level TCR-beta sequencing used DNA from CEF-cultured naive and memory CD4+ T cells. This table comes from immunoSEQ multiplex PCR, and its TCRdb copy is limited to in-frame clones, with some not included. The sample yields approximately 41,000 clones, around four fifths seen once. The TCR sequence derives from an adult with COVID-19. The sequenced sample was memory CD4+ T cells from PBMCs, cultured in vitro.

The CDR3 DNA sequence: TGTGCCAGCAGCCAAAACCGGGACACCACCTACGAGCAGTACTTC. This codes for CASSQNRDTTYEQYF. The chain couples TRBV4-2 to TRBJ2-7, with D possibly matching TRBD1 (6 bases). The CDR3 is 15 residues long. The V and J ends lost 2 bases and 2 bases respectively, with 13 bases between them. The V gene's germline CDR1 is LGHNA and CDR2 YNFKEQ.